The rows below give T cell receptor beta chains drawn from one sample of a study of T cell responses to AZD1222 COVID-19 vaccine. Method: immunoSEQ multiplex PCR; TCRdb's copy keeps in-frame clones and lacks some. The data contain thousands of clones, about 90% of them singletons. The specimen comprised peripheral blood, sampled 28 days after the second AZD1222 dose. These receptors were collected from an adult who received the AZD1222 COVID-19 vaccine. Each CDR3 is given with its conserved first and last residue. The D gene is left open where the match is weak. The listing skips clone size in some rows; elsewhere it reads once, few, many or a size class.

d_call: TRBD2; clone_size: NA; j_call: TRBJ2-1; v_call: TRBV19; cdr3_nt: TGTGCCAGTAGTATAGACGGCGGGAGCAACGGGAATGAGCAGTTCTTC; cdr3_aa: CASSIDGGSNGNEQFF
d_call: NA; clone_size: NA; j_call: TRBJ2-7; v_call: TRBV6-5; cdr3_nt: TGTGCCAGCGGGTTCGGCCGGGGAGTCTCCTACGAGCAGTACTTC; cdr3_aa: CASGFGRGVSYEQYF
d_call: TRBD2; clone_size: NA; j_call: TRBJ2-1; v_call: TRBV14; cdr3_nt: TGTGCCAGCAGCCAAGAGTACGGGAGGGCCCAAATTCCCTACAATGAGCAGTTCTTC; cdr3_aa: CASSQEYGRAQIPYNEQFF
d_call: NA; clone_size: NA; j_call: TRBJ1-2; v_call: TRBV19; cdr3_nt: TGTGCCAGTAGTATCCCGACGGCGGTCTATGGCTACACCTTC; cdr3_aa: CASSIPTAVYGYTF
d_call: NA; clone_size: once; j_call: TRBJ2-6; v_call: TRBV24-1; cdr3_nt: TGTGCCACCAGTGATGCCCCTGGACAGCACTCTGGGGCCAACGTCCTGACTTTC; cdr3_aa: CATSDAPGQHSGANVLTF
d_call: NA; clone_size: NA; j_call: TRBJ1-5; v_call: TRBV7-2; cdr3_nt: TGTGCCAGCAGACTTGAAAATCAGCCCCAGCATTTT; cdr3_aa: CASRLENQPQHF
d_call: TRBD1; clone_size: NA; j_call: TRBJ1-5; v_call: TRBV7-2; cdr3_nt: TGTGCCAGCAGCGATTACCGACAGGGGACGCAGCCCCAGCATTTT; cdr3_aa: CASSDYRQGTQPQHF
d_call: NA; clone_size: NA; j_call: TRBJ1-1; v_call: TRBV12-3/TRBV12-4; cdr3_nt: TGTGCCAGCAGTTTCAGTATGGACACTGAAGCTTTCTTT; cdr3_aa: CASSFSMDTEAFF
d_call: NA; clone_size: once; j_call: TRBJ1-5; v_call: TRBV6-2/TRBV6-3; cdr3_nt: TGTGCCAGCAGTTATGGGGGAAGGCAGCCCCAGCATTTT; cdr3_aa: CASSYGGRQPQHF
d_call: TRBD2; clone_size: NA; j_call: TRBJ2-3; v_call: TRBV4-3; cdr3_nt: TGCGCCAGCAGCCAAGACAAGTCGGGAGGGCCATCAGATACGCAGTATTTT; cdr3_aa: CASSQDKSGGPSDTQYF
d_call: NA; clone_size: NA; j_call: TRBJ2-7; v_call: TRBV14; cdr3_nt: TGTGCCAGCAGCCAAGTACAGTGGGCCTACGAGCAGTACTTC; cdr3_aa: CASSQVQWAYEQYF
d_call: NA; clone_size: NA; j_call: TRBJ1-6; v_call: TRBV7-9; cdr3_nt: TGTGCCAGCAGCCGTTTAGAGGCAAATTCACCCCTCCACTTT; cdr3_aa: CASSRLEANSPLHF
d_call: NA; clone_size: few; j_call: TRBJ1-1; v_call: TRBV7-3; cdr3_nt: TGTGCCAGCAGCTTAACGAAGAACACTGAAGCTTTCTTT; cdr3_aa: CASSLTKNTEAFF
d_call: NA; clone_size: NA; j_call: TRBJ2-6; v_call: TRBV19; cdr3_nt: TGTGCCAGTAGTGACTCCGGGACTGATGGGGCCAACGTCCTGACTTTC; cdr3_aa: CASSDSGTDGANVLTF
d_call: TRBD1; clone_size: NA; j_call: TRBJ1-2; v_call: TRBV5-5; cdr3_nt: TGTGCCAGCAGCGACGGGACAGGGGGCCCCGGAGGCTACACCTTC; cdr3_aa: CASSDGTGGPGGYTF
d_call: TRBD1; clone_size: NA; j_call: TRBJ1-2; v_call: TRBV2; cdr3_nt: TGTGCCAGCAGATTGGGACAGGGGGCGATTTCTGGCTACACCTTC; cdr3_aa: CASRLGQGAISGYTF
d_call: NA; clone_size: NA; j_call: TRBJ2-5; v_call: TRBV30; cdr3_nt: TGTGCCTGGAAGCTGGGGGAGACCCAGTACTTC; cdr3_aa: CAWKLGETQYF
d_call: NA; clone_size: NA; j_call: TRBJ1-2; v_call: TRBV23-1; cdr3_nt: TGCGCCAGCACCAGGACAGATATTAACTATGGCTACACCTTC; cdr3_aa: CASTRTDINYGYTF
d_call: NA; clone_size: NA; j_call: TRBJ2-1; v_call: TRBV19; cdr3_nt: TGTGCCAGTAAAGGGGTACACTCGGAGTTCTTC; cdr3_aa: CASKGVHSEFF
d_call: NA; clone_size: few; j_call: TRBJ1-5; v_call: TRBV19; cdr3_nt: TGTGCCAGTACTTTCGAGGTAGCCCCTAGCAATCAGCCCCAGCATTTT; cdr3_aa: CASTFEVAPSNQPQHF